Below, one T cell receptor (beta chain) is given with its context. The data stem from a study of blood T cell repertoires in COVID-19. At the level of the study: The United States, Italy and Spain were the sources of the acute and convalescent COVID-19 samples.

The length of the CDR3 is 15 residues. The V and J ends lost 3 bases and 0 bases, in that order; junction bases with no gene match: 2. CDR1 and CDR2 (germline): MNHEY, SMNVEV (reference sequence). Individuals aged about 18 to 90 years were recruited from fewer than 25 US areas. Which cohort a participant joined came from the clinical history participants gave. Produced via immunoSEQ multiplex PCR; TCRdb's table is partial and in-frame only. The sample lists 350,000 to 400,000 clones, approximately 84% occurring once. Sample: PBMCs or T cells enriched from blood (not recorded which). The TCR comes from a woman in her 30s who had recovered from COVID-19. The J gene is TRBJ1-3, the V gene TRBV27; 7 bases align to TRBD1. The CDR3 nucleotides read TGTGCCAGCAGTTTGGGACAGCACTCTGGAAACACCATATATTTT. It is translated as CASSLGQHSGNTIYF.